This T cell receptor (beta chain) was identified during a study of T-cell memory formation after mild COVID-19. Notes on the study in general: Pre-infection memory harbored some responding clones, suggesting cross-reactive memory joined. While clones contracting from day 15 to 85 were balanced between CD4 and CD8, later expanders leaned CD4+. Largely, contracting CD4+ clones fell within CM and EM, and contracting CD8+ clones within EMRA.

5'RACE, which relied on constant-segment primers, yielded TCR alpha and TCR beta cDNA libraries carrying sample barcodes and UMIs. Each CDR3 protein is one row after TCRdb ran MiXCR on the 5' RACE reads. The data show some 69,000 distinct CDR3 sequences, around 15% seen once. V lost 0 bases and J 9 bases, leaving 18 bases between the germline ends. The CDR3 has 16 amino acids. In germline, CDR1 is LGHNA, CDR2 YSLEER. This clonotype was detected a few times. The antigen remains undetermined. Sequenced material: PBMCs or a T cell subset sorted from them (not recorded which). J is TRBJ2-1 and V is TRBV4-3, with D possibly being TRBD2 (5 bases). This TCR came from an adult woman who had mild COVID-19 (a few samples of this study predate the infection). Cell type and time point are not known. CDR3 protein: CASSQEEGSREGEQFF. The CDR3, as DNA: TGCGCCAGCAGCCAAGAGGAAGGGAGTCGTGAGGGTGAGCAGTTCTTC.